These 32 T cell receptor beta chains came from one sample sequenced in a study of PD-L1 blockade in urothelial cancer. The time point was: pretreatment peripheral blood. The protocol was immunoSEQ multiplex PCR, while the TCRdb copy is restricted to in-frame clones and leaves out a portion. The sample yields 95,000 to 100,000 clones, roughly 84% seen once. The sample here was PBMCs, taken around atezolizumab (anti-PD-L1) treatment. Receptors originate from a man aged 55-75 years with urothelial cancer.

CDR3 in amino acids: CASSPAGNYGYTF. The DNA of the CDR3 is TGCGCCAGCAGCCCGGCAGGGAACTATGGCTACACCTTC. The chain carries TRBV5-1 and TRBJ1-2; D possibly corresponds to TRBD1 (5 bases). CDR1 and CDR2 from the germline V gene are SGHRS and YFSETQ. The CDR3 consists of 13 residues. Trimming removed 4 bases from V and 2 bases from J, with 9 bases in between.

The V call is TRBV6-1, the J call TRBJ1-5; 7 nucleotides agree with TRBD1. The CDR3 covers 15 residues. Looked up from germline, CDR1 is MNHNS and CDR2 is SASEGT. The V segment lost 5 bases and the J segment 3 bases; nucleotides outside the gene matches: 7. The CDR3 sequence: CASSPSGQSNQPQHF. The CDR3 DNA reads TGTGCCAGCAGTCCCTCGGGACAGTCCAATCAGCCCCAGCATTTT.

The V and J genes are TRBV5-6 and TRBJ2-2; D not certain. V was clipped by 2 bases and J by 1 base, with 3 bases between them. CDR1 and CDR2 (germline): SGHDT, YYEEEE. This CDR3 is built from 13 residues. CDR3 coding DNA: TGTGCCAGCAGCTTCCTGAACACCGGGGAGCTGTTTTTT. Amino acid sequence: CASSFLNTGELFF.

This clone appeared a single time. This chain links TRBV2 with TRBJ2-7, with TRBD2 matching over 9 bases. V lost 6 bases, J lost 3 bases, and 6 bases stayed unmatched. Germline V gene sequence: CDR1 SNHLY, CDR2 FYNNEI. This CDR3 contains 14 residues. CDR3 protein: CASRGGAGGYEQYF. CDR3 sequence (DNA): TGTGCCAGCAGGGGGGGAGCGGGGGGCTACGAGCAGTACTTC. Full variable domain (missing parts from reference TRBV2 and TRBJ2-7): EPEVTQTPSHQVTQMGQEVILRCVPISNHLYFYWYRQILGQKVEFLVSFYNNEISEKSEIFDDQFSVERPDGSNFTLKIRSTKLEDSAMYFCASRGGAGGYEQYFGPGTRLTVT.

Only one count was recorded for this clone. CDR3 sequence: CASSLGGQNYF. Here the CDR3 DNA reads TGTGCCAGCAGTTTGGGGGGACAGAACTACTTC. The chain recombines TRBV27 with TRBJ2-5; tentative D call: TRBD1 (7 bases). V was shortened by 3 bases and J by 14 bases, with 13 bases between the two germline ends. CDR1 and CDR2 (germline): MNHEY, SMNVEV (reference sequence). The CDR3 is 11 amino acids.

The gene calls are TRBV6-1 and TRBJ2-5; 8 positions agree with TRBD1. With 3 bases clipped from V and 7 bases from J, the junction kept 7 bases outside the gene matches. The length of the CDR3 is 14 residues. Germline CDR1 and CDR2: MNHNS and SASEGT. The CDR3 nucleotides are TGTGCCAGCAGTGACAGGCTAGACAGGGGGACCCAGTACTTC. It translates to CASSDRLDRGTQYF.

The rearrangement links TRBV4-2 to TRBJ2-3, with TRBD2 as a possible D gene (6 bases). Trimming removed 3 bases from V and 4 bases from J, with 17 bases in between. There are 16 residues in the CDR3. From germline, CDR1 is LGHNA and CDR2 YNFKEQ. CDR3 loop: CASSQTRRAGADTQYF. CDR3 DNA: TGTGCCAGCAGCCAGACCCGGAGGGCCGGGGCAGATACGCAGTATTTT.

The gene calls are TRBV6-1 and TRBJ2-1; 12 nucleotides line up with TRBD2. There are 16 residues in the CDR3. V trimming: 1 base; J trimming: 6 bases; junction bases outside the gene matches: 4. Germline V CDR1 and CDR2: MNHNS, SASEGT. In nucleotides, the CDR3 is TGTGCCAGCAGTGAAGGAGGACTAGCGGGATTCAATGAGCAGTTCTTC. This translates into CASSEGGLAGFNEQFF.

This clone was counted a single time. V and J are TRBV5-4 and TRBJ2-7, with 7 bases that match TRBD1. Germline CDR1 is SGHNT and CDR2 is YYREEE (reference sequence). The CDR3 has 12 amino acids. Trimming at V came to 4 bases and at J to 6 bases, leaving 4 bases not matched to a gene. CDR3 amino acids: CASSVTGLEQYF. CDR3 nucleotides: TGTGCCAGCAGCGTGACAGGGCTCGAGCAGTACTTC.

V is TRBV4-1 and J is TRBJ1-2; 9 bases map to TRBD1. The germline V gene encodes CDR1 MGHRA and CDR2 YSYEKL. This CDR3 has 15 amino acids. The V gene end was trimmed by 3 bases and the J gene end by 8 bases; junction bases not matched to a gene: 10. In DNA, the CDR3 is TGCGCCAGCAGCCAGACCCGGGACAGGGTAGGAGGCTACACCTTC. It specifies CASSQTRDRVGGYTF.

This chain links TRBV27 with TRBJ2-7; TRBD1 matches 12 bases. This CDR3 contains 15 residues. The V segment lost 6 bases and the J segment 0 bases; nucleotides outside the gene matches: 3. Per the germline V gene, CDR1 is MNHEY and CDR2 is SMNVEV (reference sequence). The CDR3 loop reads CASRGGQGASYEQYF. CDR3 coding DNA: TGTGCCAGCAGAGGGGGACAGGGGGCCTCCTACGAGCAGTACTTC.

V gene TRBV28 combines with J gene TRBJ1-1; D is unclear. V lost 1 base, J lost 1 base, and 16 bases lay in between. CDR3 size: 17 residues. Germline CDR1 and CDR2: MDHEN and SYDVKM. The CDR3 region has the DNA TGTGCCAGCAGTTTATCGTGGGCGATCACTCAGAACACTGAAGCTTTCTTT. Translation: CASSLSWAITQNTEAFF.

The chain uses TRBV2 and TRBJ1-1; 7 bases are a match to TRBD1. V lost 9 bases and J lost 0; bases outside the gene matches: 4. CDR1 is SNHLY and CDR2 is FYNNEI in the germline V gene. The CDR3 sequence is 13 residues long. The CDR3 protein is CASRQGLNTEAFF. CDR3 coding DNA: TGTGCCAGTCGACAGGGATTGAACACTGAAGCTTTCTTT.

The chain couples TRBV5-1 to TRBJ2-1; TRBD2 agrees at 8 bases. Trimming removed 5 bases from V and 0 bases from J; junction bases left unmatched: 13. This CDR3 spans 18 amino acids. Per germline, CDR1 SGHRS and CDR2 YFSETQ. The CDR3 DNA reads as TGCGCCAGCAGATCGGGAGGGCAAGGATCGAGCTCCTACAATGAGCAGTTCTTC. This codes for CASRSGGQGSSSYNEQFF.

The chain is built from TRBV19 and TRBJ2-5; TRBD1 agrees at 7 bases. The CDR3 length is 13 residues. J gave up 2 bases and V 7 bases, and 4 bases lay outside the gene matches. In germline, CDR1 is LNHDA, CDR2 SQIVND (reference sequence). The CDR3 reads CASKSTGQETQYF. The CDR3 DNA reads as TGTGCCAGTAAGTCGACAGGGCAAGAGACCCAGTACTTC.

J is TRBJ1-4 and V is TRBV7-9; possibly TRBD1 for D (5 bases). The CDR3 consists of 11 residues. CDR1 is SEHNR, CDR2 FQNEAQ, per germline (reference sequence). V was pared by 5 bases and J by 10 bases, with 8 bases between. CDR3 nucleotide sequence: TGTGCCAGCAGCGCGGGGGGAAAACTGTTTTTT. Translating it yields CASSAGGKLFF.

This rearrangement joins TRBV10-3 to TRBJ2-2, with 11 bases aligning to TRBD2. The V and J ends lost 11 bases and 8 bases, in that order; junction bases with no gene match: 13. Germline-derived CDR1 and CDR2 are ENHRY and SYGVKD. The CDR3 contains 15 residues. CDR3 amino acids: CAARETSGTMGELFF. In nucleotides, the CDR3 is TGTGCCGCTCGTGAGACTAGCGGGACAATGGGGGAGCTGTTTTTT.

The V and J genes are TRBV28 and TRBJ2-5; 8 nucleotides align to TRBD1. The CDR3 spans 16 residues. Germline assignment: CDR1 MDHEN and CDR2 SYDVKM. Germline trimming cut 2 bases from V and 4 bases from J; bases unmatched to any gene: 9. CDR3 sequence: CASSLRQGAFGETQYF. For the CDR3, the DNA is TGTGCCAGCAGTTTAAGGCAGGGGGCGTTCGGAGAGACCCAGTACTTC.

This clone was counted once. V is TRBV7-3 and J is TRBJ2-6; TRBD2 aligns across 9 bases. This CDR3 is built from 18 residues. The V gene end was trimmed by 3 bases and the J gene end by 0 bases; junction bases not matched to a gene: 6. Per the germline V gene, CDR1 is SGHTA and CDR2 is FQGTGA. The CDR3 bases are TGTGCCAGCAGCTTCAGCGGGGGGATATCCTCTGGGGCCAACGTCCTGACTTTC. Its translation is CASSFSGGISSGANVLTF. The full variable domain, with the rest looked up from reference TRBV7-3 and TRBJ2-6, is GAGVSQTPSNKVTEKGKYVELRCDPISGHTALYWYRQSLGQGPEFLIYFQGTGAADDSGLPNDRFFAVRPEGSVSTLKIQRTERGDSAVYLCASSFSGGISSGANVLTFGAGSRLTVL.

J is TRBJ1-5 and V is TRBV19; 12 bases align to TRBD1. V was pared by 9 bases and J by 1 base, with 1 base of the junction left unmatched. Germline assignment: CDR1 LNHDA and CDR2 SQIVND (reference sequence). The CDR3 sequence is 14 residues long. The CDR3 region has the DNA TGTGCCAGCGGGACAGGGGGCAGCAATCAGCCCCAGCATTTT. Translation gives CASGTGGSNQPQHF.

V and J are TRBV9 and TRBJ2-1; 12 nucleotides match TRBD1. Germline loops: CDR1 SGDLS, CDR2 YYNGEE. The CDR3 length is 15 residues. V was pared by 3 bases and J by 7 bases, with 5 bases of the junction left unmatched. The CDR3 DNA reads as TGTGCCAGCAGCGCGTCGGGACAGGGGGCGAATGAGCAGTTCTTC. It encodes CASSASGQGANEQFF.

The V and J genes are TRBV5-1 and TRBJ1-2; 8 bases match TRBD1. Germline lookup yields CDR1 SGHRS and CDR2 YFSETQ. V gave up 4 bases and J gave up 7 bases; unmatched junction bases: 6. The CDR3 loop spans 13 amino acids. In DNA form, the CDR3 reads TGCGCCAGCAGCGTGGACAGGGTTATTGGCTACACCTTC. It is translated as CASSVDRVIGYTF. The complete variable domain, with remaining parts taken from reference TRBV5-1 and TRBJ1-2, reads KAGVTQTPRYLIKTRGQQVTLSCSPISGHRSVSWYQQTPGQGLQFLFEYFSETQRNKGNFPGRFSGRQFSNSRSEMNVSTLELGDSALYLCASSVDRVIGYTFGSGTRLTVV.

The genes are TRBV9 and TRBJ1-2, with TRBD1 identical over 9 bases. The germline CDR1 and CDR2 sequences are SGDLS and YYNGEE. Trimming cost V 3 bases and J 4 bases; bases outside gene matches: 4. CDR3 length: 14 residues. CDR3 bases: TGTGCCAGCAGCGGTTTACAGGGGGCCTATGGCTACACCTTC. Amino acid sequence: CASSGLQGAYGYTF.

V gene TRBV4-3 combines with J gene TRBJ2-5; D may be TRBD2 (6 bases). The germline V gene encodes CDR1 LGHNA and CDR2 YSLEER. Trimming pared 4 bases from V and 5 bases from J, leaving 14 bases between. The CDR3 is 14 residues long. The CDR3: CASSRGRGSETQYF. The CDR3 DNA sequence: TGCGCCAGCAGCCGGGGCCGGGGGTCGGAGACCCAGTACTTC.

The V call is TRBV18, the J call TRBJ2-5; 8 nucleotides align to TRBD2. The CDR3 is 16 residues long. Per the germline V gene, CDR1 is KGHSH and CDR2 is LQKENI. V lost 2 bases, J lost 5 bases, and 10 bases stayed unmatched. The CDR3 nucleotides read TGTGCCAGCTCACCATTGCGACGGGAGGGCGCGGAGACCCAGTACTTC. It encodes CASSPLRREGAETQYF.

The V call is TRBV28, the J call TRBJ2-7; 7 nucleotides align to TRBD1. Germline CDR1 is MDHEN and CDR2 is SYDVKM. The CDR3 sequence is 15 residues long. With V trimmed by 3 bases and J by 5 bases, 10 bases remained unmatched. As DNA, the CDR3 is TGTGCCAGCAGTTTGCCTGGGACAGAACTTCACGAGCAGTACTTC. It encodes CASSLPGTELHEQYF.

This CDR3 reads CASSDTGQGVGGYTF. CDR3 in DNA: TGTGCCAGCAGTGACACCGGACAGGGAGTGGGTGGCTACACCTTC. V and J are TRBV6-4 and TRBJ1-2, with 8 bases that match TRBD1. Germline lookup yields CDR1 MRHNA and CDR2 SNTAGT. This CDR3 is 15 amino acids long. Unmatched junction bases numbered 9, after V lost 2 bases and J lost 7 bases.

The J gene is TRBJ1-1, the V gene TRBV9, with D possibly matching TRBD1 (5 bases). This CDR3 is built from 13 residues. Per the germline V gene, CDR1 is SGDLS and CDR2 is YYNGEE. V lost 5 bases, J lost 1 base, and 9 bases lay in between. In DNA form, the CDR3 reads TGTGCCAGCAGTGCCGACAGGAACACTGAAGCTTTCTTT. This codes for CASSADRNTEAFF.

This rearrangement joins TRBV29-1 to TRBJ2-1; D call uncertain. V was clipped by 3 bases and J by 12 bases, with 6 bases between them. This CDR3 spans 9 amino acids. Per germline, CDR1 SQVTM and CDR2 ANQGSEA. The CDR3 loop reads CSVDPGQFF. The CDR3 DNA reads as TGCAGCGTTGACCCCGGGCAGTTCTTC.

CDR3 sequence (DNA): TGTGCCAGCAGTACGGCGGGACAGGGCAATCAGCCCCAGCATTTT. Its protein product is CASSTAGQGNQPQHF. The gene calls are TRBV6-5 and TRBJ1-5, with 8 bases identical to TRBD1. CDR1 MNHEY and CDR2 SVGAGI come from the germline V gene. V lost 5 bases and J lost 2; bases outside the gene matches: 5. The CDR3 spans 15 residues.

This clone was counted only a few times. The V call is TRBV7-6, the J call TRBJ2-5, with 8 positions matching TRBD2. The CDR3 spans 15 residues. Germline lookup yields CDR1 SGHVS and CDR2 FNYEAQ. The V segment lost 3 bases and the J segment 2 bases; nucleotides outside the gene matches: 5. CDR3 in DNA: TGTGCCAGCAGCTTCGACGGGGGGGCTCAAGAGACCCAGTACTTC. It specifies CASSFDGGAQETQYF.

Comment on this clone: The junction departs from germline at one end; a sequencing error may be responsible. The V call is TRBV28, the J call TRBJ2-3, with 13 bases lining up with TRBD2. Germline V gene data show CDR1 as MDHEN and CDR2 as SYDVKM. The CDR3 is 17 residues long. CDR3 sequence reads: CASSTAGLAGATDTQCF. The CDR3 DNA is TGTGCCAGCAGCACCGCTGGACTAGCGGGAGCCACAGATACGCAGTGTTTT.